This T cell receptor beta chain was identified in a study of T cell clonotyping in hematopoietic cell transplantation. Findings of the study overall: CD4 and CD8 repertoire contributions could not be separated without sorting. Pathologically expanded recipient clonotypes increased progressively from day 30 to day 180 as diversity fell.

In germline, CDR1 is MNHEY, CDR2 SMNVEV (reference sequence). Between the trimmed V and J ends, which lost 5 bases and 4 bases, there was a span of 15 bases. This CDR3 comprises 16 residues. Sequencing was performed with immunoSEQ multiplex PCR; in TCRdb, only in-frame clones are kept and a portion is missing. The sample gives around 6,000 clones, under 95% of which show up once; roughly two fifths is in the top ten. This clone was recorded a few times. No antigen is known for it. The chain has TRBV27 and TRBJ1-6; no firm D call. This material consisted of peripheral blood mononuclear cells, taken 100 days after allogeneic stem cell transplant. This TCR derives from a female patient aged 50-59 years who had an allogeneic stem cell transplant from a related donor, so the T cells may come from the graft donor. Some clones in this sample may be carry-over from other donors' samples. The CDR3 protein is CASSAQSPLYNSPLHF. The CDR3 DNA is TGTGCCAGCAGTGCGCAGTCCCCCCTATATAATTCACCCCTCCACTTT.